These 19 T cell receptor beta chains came from one sample sequenced in a study of OX40 agonist ivuxolimab in advanced cancers. Only in-frame clones appear in the TCRdb table, and some are missing; sequencing was by immunoSEQ multiplex PCR. The top ten hold 12% of the sample, which has about 55,000 clones, around 88% seen once. Sequenced material: CD4+ or CD8+ T cells sorted from blood, taken in a trial of the OX40 agonist ivuxolimab. All receptors derive from an adult with an advanced solid tumor such as melanoma, head and neck, liver or kidney cancer.

The V gene is TRBV7-9, the J gene TRBJ2-7; 8 bases agree with TRBD1. Unmatched junction bases numbered 8, after V lost 10 bases and J lost 6 bases. This CDR3 spans 12 amino acids. Looked up from germline, CDR1 is SEHNR and CDR2 is FQNEAQ (reference sequence). In DNA form, the CDR3 reads TGTGCCACCCTCGACAGGGGCGGCGAGCAGTACTTC. It is translated as CATLDRGGEQYF.

The chain recombines TRBV7-9 with TRBJ1-2, with a possible D match to TRBD1 (6 bases). Germline V gives CDR1 SEHNR, CDR2 FQNEAQ (reference sequence). The CDR3 extends over 15 amino acids. V was clipped by 5 bases and J by 2 bases, with 15 bases between them. CDR3 nucleotide sequence: TGTGCCAGCAGCGCGCTCGGACAGCGAAACTATGGCTACACCTTC. It specifies CASSALGQRNYGYTF. Combining the CDR3 with reference TRBV7-9 and TRBJ1-2 gives the whole variable domain DTGVSQNPRHKITKRGQNVTFRCDPISEHNRLYWYRQTLGQGPEFLTYFQNEAQLEKSRLLSDRFSAERPKGSFSTLEIQRTEQGDSAMYLCASSALGQRNYGYTFGSGTRLTVV.

The V call is TRBV9, the J call TRBJ2-1, with D possibly TRBD2 on 7 matching bases. With 0 bases removed from V and 6 bases from J, the gap between germline ends came to 19 bases. Germline V gene data show CDR1 as SGDLS and CDR2 as YYNGEE. The CDR3 spans 17 residues. CDR3 nucleotide sequence: TGTGCCAGCAGCGTAGGTGGTGGGGGGGCTAGTGGCAATGAGCAGTTCTTC. This sequence encodes CASSVGGGGASGNEQFF.

The chain combines TRBV4-2 with TRBJ1-6; 11 positions match TRBD1. Germline V lookup: CDR1 LGHNA, CDR2 YNFKEQ. The CDR3 contains 17 residues. Losses at the gene ends were 2 bases for V and 8 bases for J; bases not matched to a gene: 8. The CDR3 region has the DNA TGTGCCAGCAGCCAAAACCGGGACAGGGGGTTTTATTCACCCCTCCACTTT. As protein: CASSQNRDRGFYSPLHF.

In DNA form, the CDR3 reads TGTGCCAGCCAAGGGACAGGGAGACAGCCCCAGCATTTT. This gives the protein CASQGTGRQPQHF. The rearrangement joins TRBV28 to TRBJ1-5; 9 bases fit TRBD1. The CDR3 loop spans 13 amino acids. The V and J ends lost 8 bases and 7 bases, in that order; junction bases with no gene match: 6. The germline V gene encodes CDR1 MDHEN and CDR2 SYDVKM.

The rearrangement joins TRBV7-9 to TRBJ2-5; D may match TRBD1 or TRBD2 (6 bases each). Germline CDR1 SEHNR, CDR2 FQNEAQ (reference sequence). The CDR3 extends over 15 amino acids. V gave up 6 bases and J gave up 4 bases, with 18 bases separating them. Here the CDR3 reads CASRDLTEGGETQYF. As DNA, the CDR3 is TGTGCCAGCAGAGACCTGACGGAGGGGGGAGAGACCCAGTACTTC.

The chain joins TRBV5-6 to TRBJ1-5; D remains unclear. In germline, CDR1 is SGHDT, CDR2 YYEEEE. V was pared by 0 bases and J by 11 bases, with 15 bases between. The length of the CDR3 is 14 residues. CDR3 bases: TGTGCCAGCAGCTTGGGGGGAGGAGTGGGAGCCCAGCATTTT. Translated: CASSLGGGVGAQHF.

V gene TRBV4-1 combines with J gene TRBJ2-2, with D perhaps matching TRBD2 (7 bases). Deletions cut 2 bases from V and 3 bases from J, with 16 bases between. The CDR3 sequence is 17 residues long. The V gene's germline CDR1 is MGHRA and CDR2 YSYEKL. The CDR3 sequence: CASSQRGGPAHTGELFF. The CDR3 region has the DNA TGCGCCAGCAGCCAAAGGGGGGGGCCAGCCCACACCGGGGAGCTGTTTTTT.

This clone was observed a few times. V usage is TRBV5-6 and J usage is TRBJ1-2; D might be TRBD1 (6 bases). Germline V gene data show CDR1 as SGHDT and CDR2 as YYEEEE. Trimming pared 4 bases from V and 4 bases from J, leaving 17 bases between. The length of the CDR3 is 15 residues. In DNA form, the CDR3 reads TGTGCCAGCAGCCCGGCGGGACAACTCATCTATGGCTACACCTTC. Its translation is CASSPAGQLIYGYTF.

In its sample, this clone was seen once. The chain employs TRBV15 and TRBJ1-1; 12 bases match TRBD1. The germline gives CDR1 LNHNV, CDR2 YYDKDF (reference sequence). Unmatched junction bases numbered 17, after V lost 4 bases and J lost 2 bases. CDR3 length: 20 residues. The CDR3 sequence: CATSNYRDRGLRLYNTEAFF. CDR3 in DNA: TGTGCCACCAGCAACTACCGGGACAGGGGGCTCCGGTTGTATAACACTGAAGCTTTCTTT.

The chain joins TRBV19 to TRBJ2-1, with D possibly called TRBD1 or TRBD2 (5 bases each). The CDR3 consists of 14 residues. Trimming removed 5 bases from V and 6 bases from J, with 14 bases in between. Germline values: CDR1 LNHDA, CDR2 SQIVND (reference sequence). The CDR3 sequence: CASSQWGTGNEQFF. The CDR3 region has the DNA TGTGCCAGTAGTCAGTGGGGGACGGGCAATGAGCAGTTCTTC.

The rearrangement links TRBV7-9 to TRBJ2-4; 7 bases line up with TRBD2. CDR1 is SEHNR and CDR2 is FQNEAQ in the germline V gene (reference sequence). V shed 4 bases, J shed 0 bases, and the junction held 12 bases outside the gene matches. The CDR3 is made up of 18 amino acids. The CDR3: CASSYQGGPSVAKNIQYF. The CDR3 bases are TGTGCCAGCAGCTATCAGGGAGGGCCTTCTGTAGCCAAAAACATTCAGTACTTC.

J is TRBJ2-4 and V is TRBV13; possibly TRBD2 for D (5 bases). This CDR3 spans 14 amino acids. Germline V gives CDR1 PRHDT, CDR2 FYEKMQ (reference sequence). The V gene lost 7 bases and the J gene lost 2 bases, with 12 bases spanning the gap. The CDR3 reads CASKGVASKNIQYF. Written as DNA, the CDR3 is TGTGCCAGCAAGGGAGTAGCTTCCAAAAACATTCAGTACTTC.

Of note for this clone: The CDR3 end shows no conserved phenylalanine or tryptophan, and so a read error is likely. The rearrangement links TRBV5-6 to TRBJ1-6, with D unresolved. Germline V CDR1 and CDR2: SGHDT, YYEEEE. The CDR3 runs 16 residues. The V and J ends lost 4 bases and 8 bases respectively, with 19 bases between them. DNA for the CDR3: TGTGCCAGCAGCCCGGGCGGGAGCCTGTGGGATTCACCCCTCCACCTT. It specifies CASSPGGSLWDSPLHL.

The CDR3 protein is CASSLLADRGRKLFF. CDR3 DNA sequence: TGTGCCAGCAGTTTATTGGCGGACAGGGGGAGAAAACTGTTTTTT. The rearrangement links TRBV28 to TRBJ1-4, with TRBD1 matching over 10 bases. J gave up 10 bases and V 1 base, and 6 bases lay outside the gene matches. The CDR3 has 15 amino acids. Per the germline V gene, CDR1 is MDHEN and CDR2 is SYDVKM. Drawing the rest from reference TRBV28 and TRBJ1-4, the complete variable domain is DVKVTQSSRYLVKRTGEKVFLECVQDMDHENMFWYRQDPGLGLRLIYFSYDVKMKEKGDIPEGYSVSREKKERFSLILESASTNQTSMYLCASSLLADRGRKLFFGSGTQLSVL.

The chain employs TRBV5-1 and TRBJ2-7; 7 bases are shared with TRBD1. Germline values: CDR1 SGHRS, CDR2 YFSETQ. The CDR3 totals 12 residues. After removal of 0 bases from V and 6 bases from J, the junction contained 0 bases not matched to a gene. The CDR3 DNA reads as TGCGCCAGCAGCTTGGCAGGGGGCGAGCAGTACTTC. This codes for CASSLAGGEQYF.

The J gene is TRBJ1-1, the V gene TRBV19; D may be TRBD1 (5 bases). The CDR3 has 12 amino acids. Trimming took 4 bases from V and 4 from J, leaving 7 bases between them. Germline V gives CDR1 LNHDA, CDR2 SQIVND (reference sequence). The CDR3 region is CASSTGRTEAFF. Here the CDR3 DNA reads TGTGCCAGTAGTACGGGACGCACTGAAGCTTTCTTT.

The gene calls are TRBV13 and TRBJ1-2, with D unresolved. Per the germline V gene, CDR1 is PRHDT and CDR2 is FYEKMQ (reference sequence). This CDR3 is built from 14 residues. V gave up 2 bases and J gave up 0 bases, with 7 bases separating them. This CDR3 is CASSLTGSNYGYTF. In DNA, the CDR3 is TGTGCCAGCAGCTTAACCGGGTCTAACTATGGCTACACCTTC.

The J gene is TRBJ1-2, the V gene TRBV6-5; TRBD1 might be the D (5 bases). Per the germline V gene, CDR1 is MNHEY and CDR2 is SVGAGI. The V gene lost 4 bases and the J gene lost 1 base, with 10 bases spanning the gap. This CDR3 spans 14 amino acids. The CDR3 sequence is CASSSSRVNYGYTF. The CDR3 nucleotides are TGTGCCAGCAGTTCTTCCAGGGTTAACTATGGCTACACCTTC.